A single T cell receptor (beta chain) is shown here with its context. Its antigen is undetermined. CDR1 is SGHRS, CDR2 YFSETQ, per germline. V shed 4 bases, J shed 10 bases, and the junction held 9 bases outside the gene matches. The CDR3 contains 14 residues. This specimen belongs to a study of T-cell memory formation after mild COVID-19. For the study at large: Each donor largely had its own TCR clusters. General study results and limits: Some responding clones appeared in pre-infection memory, suggesting cross-reactive memory joined.

TCRdb reanalysed the 5' RACE reads using MiXCR and keeps one entry per CDR3 protein. The sample yields 170,000 or so distinct CDR3 sequences, about a fifth seen once. Sequencing was performed on PBMCs or a T cell subset sorted from them (not recorded which). The sequence came from an adult woman who had mild COVID-19 (a few samples of this study predate the infection). Cell type and time point are not known. This chain joins TRBV5-1 and TRBJ1-4, with TRBD1 matching over 8 bases. In DNA, the CDR3 is TGCGCCAGCAGCCCCCCGGGACAGGATGGAAAACTGTTTTTT. It specifies CASSPPGQDGKLFF.